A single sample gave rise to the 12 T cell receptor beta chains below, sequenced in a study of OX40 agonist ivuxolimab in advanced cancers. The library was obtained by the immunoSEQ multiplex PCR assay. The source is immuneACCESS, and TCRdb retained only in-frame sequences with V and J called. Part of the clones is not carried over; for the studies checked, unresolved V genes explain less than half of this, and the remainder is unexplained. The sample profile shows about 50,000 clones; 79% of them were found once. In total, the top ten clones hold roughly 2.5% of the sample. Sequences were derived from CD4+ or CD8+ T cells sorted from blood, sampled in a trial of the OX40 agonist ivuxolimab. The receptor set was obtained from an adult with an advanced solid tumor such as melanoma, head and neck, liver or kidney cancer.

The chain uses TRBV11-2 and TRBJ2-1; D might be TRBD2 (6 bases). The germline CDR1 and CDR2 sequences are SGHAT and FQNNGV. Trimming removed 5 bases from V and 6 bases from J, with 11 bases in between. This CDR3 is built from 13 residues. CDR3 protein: CASSPTRANEQFF. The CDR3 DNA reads TGTGCCAGCAGCCCGACTAGAGCCAATGAGCAGTTCTTC.

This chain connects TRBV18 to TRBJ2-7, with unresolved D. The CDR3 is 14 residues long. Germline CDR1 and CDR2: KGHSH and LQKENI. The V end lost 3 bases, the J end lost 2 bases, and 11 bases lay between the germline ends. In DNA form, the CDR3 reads TGTGCCAGCTCACCCCGGACCGCGGCCTACGAGCAGTACTTC. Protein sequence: CASSPRTAAYEQYF.

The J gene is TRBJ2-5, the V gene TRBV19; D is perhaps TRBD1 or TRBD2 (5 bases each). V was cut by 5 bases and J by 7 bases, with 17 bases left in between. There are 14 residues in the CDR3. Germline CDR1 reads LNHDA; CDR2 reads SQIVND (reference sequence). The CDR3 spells CASSSRQKEVTQYF. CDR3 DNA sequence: TGTGCCAGTAGTTCCCGACAGAAGGAGGTGACCCAGTACTTC.

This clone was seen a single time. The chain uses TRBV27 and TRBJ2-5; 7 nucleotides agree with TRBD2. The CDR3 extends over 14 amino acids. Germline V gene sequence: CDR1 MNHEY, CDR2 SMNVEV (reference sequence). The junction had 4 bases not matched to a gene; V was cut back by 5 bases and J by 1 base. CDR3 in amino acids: CASSQGTIQETQYF. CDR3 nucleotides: TGTGCCAGCAGTCAAGGGACTATCCAAGAGACCCAGTACTTC.

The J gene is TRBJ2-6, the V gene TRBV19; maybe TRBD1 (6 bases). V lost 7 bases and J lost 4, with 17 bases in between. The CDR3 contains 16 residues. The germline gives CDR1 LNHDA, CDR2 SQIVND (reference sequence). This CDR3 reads CASTLTGHPGANVLTF. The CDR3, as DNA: TGTGCCAGTACCCTTACAGGGCACCCCGGGGCCAACGTCCTGACTTTC.

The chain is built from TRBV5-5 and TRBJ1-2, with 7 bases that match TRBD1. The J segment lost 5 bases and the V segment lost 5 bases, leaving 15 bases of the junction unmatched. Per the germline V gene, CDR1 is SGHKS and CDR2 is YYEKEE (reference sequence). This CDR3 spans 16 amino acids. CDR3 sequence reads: CASSPGQAREGYGYTF. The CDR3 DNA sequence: TGTGCCAGCAGTCCTGGACAGGCAAGAGAGGGTTATGGCTACACCTTC.

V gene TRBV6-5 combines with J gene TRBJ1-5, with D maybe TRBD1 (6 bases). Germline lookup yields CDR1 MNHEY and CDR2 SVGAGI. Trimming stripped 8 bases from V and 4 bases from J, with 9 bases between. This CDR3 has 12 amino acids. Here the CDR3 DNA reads TGTGCCAGCGGCGACAGGAATCAGCCCCAGCATTTT. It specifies CASGDRNQPQHF.

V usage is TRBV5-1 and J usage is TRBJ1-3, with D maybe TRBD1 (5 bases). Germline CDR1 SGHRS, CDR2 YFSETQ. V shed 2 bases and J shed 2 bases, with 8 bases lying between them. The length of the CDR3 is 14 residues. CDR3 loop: CASSFEGPGNTIYF. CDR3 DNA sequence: TGCGCCAGCAGCTTTGAGGGGCCTGGAAACACCATATATTTT.

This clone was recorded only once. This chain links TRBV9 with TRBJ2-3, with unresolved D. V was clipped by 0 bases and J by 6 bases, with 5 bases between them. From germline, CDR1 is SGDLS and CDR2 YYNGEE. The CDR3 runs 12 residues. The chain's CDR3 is CASSVVGDTQYF. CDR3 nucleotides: TGTGCCAGCAGCGTAGTCGGCGATACGCAGTATTTT. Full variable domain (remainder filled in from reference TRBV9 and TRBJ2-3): DSGVTQTPKHLITATGQRVTLRCSPRSGDLSVYWYQQSLDQGLQFLIQYYNGEERAKGNILERFSAQQFPDLHSELNLSSLELGDSALYFCASSVVGDTQYFGPGTRLTVL.

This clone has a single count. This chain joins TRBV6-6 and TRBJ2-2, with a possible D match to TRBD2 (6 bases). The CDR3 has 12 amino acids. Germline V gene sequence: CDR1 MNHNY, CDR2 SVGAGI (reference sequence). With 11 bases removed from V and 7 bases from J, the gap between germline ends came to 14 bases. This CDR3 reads CAGGTHGGELFF. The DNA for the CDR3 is TGTGCCGGAGGGACCCACGGCGGGGAGCTGTTTTTT.

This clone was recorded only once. CDR3 in DNA: TGTGCCACCAGCAGACCCTGGCCTCAGGGATACAATGAGCAGTTCTTC. This codes for CATSRPWPQGYNEQFF. The rearrangement uses TRBV15 and TRBJ2-1; D is perhaps TRBD1 (5 bases). Germline V CDR1 and CDR2: LNHNV, YYDKDF (reference sequence). Trimming removed 2 bases from V and 4 bases from J, with 15 bases in between. This CDR3 has 16 residues.

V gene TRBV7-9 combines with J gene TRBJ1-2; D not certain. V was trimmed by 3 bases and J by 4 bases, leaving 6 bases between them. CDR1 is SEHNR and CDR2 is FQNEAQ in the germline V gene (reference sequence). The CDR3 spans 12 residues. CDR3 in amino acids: CASSFGVYGYTF. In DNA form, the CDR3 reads TGTGCCAGCAGCTTCGGTGTCTATGGCTACACCTTC.